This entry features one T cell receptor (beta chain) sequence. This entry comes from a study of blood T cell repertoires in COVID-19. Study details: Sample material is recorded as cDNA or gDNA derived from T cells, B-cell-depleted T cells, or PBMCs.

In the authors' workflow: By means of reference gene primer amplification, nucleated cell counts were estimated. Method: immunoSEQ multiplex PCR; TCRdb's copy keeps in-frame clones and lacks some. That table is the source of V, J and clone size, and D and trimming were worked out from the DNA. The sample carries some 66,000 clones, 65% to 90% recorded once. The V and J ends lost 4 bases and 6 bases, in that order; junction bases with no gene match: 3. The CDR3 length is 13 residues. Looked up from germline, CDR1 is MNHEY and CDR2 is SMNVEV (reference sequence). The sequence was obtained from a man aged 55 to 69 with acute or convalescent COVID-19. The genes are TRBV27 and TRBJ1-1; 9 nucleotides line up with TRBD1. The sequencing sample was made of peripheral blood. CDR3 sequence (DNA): TGTGCCAGCAGTTACCGACAGGGGGCTGAAGCTTTCTTT. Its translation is CASSYRQGAEAFF.